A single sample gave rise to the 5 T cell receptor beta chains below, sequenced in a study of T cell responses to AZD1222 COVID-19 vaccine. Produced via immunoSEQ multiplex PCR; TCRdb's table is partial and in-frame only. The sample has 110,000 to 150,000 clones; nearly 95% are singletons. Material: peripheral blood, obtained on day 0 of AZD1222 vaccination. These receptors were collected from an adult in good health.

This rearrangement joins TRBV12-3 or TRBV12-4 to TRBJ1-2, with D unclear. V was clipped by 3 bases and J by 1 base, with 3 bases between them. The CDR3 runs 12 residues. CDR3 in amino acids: CASSFVNYGYTF. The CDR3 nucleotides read TGTGCCAGCAGTTTTGTTAACTATGGCTACACCTTC.

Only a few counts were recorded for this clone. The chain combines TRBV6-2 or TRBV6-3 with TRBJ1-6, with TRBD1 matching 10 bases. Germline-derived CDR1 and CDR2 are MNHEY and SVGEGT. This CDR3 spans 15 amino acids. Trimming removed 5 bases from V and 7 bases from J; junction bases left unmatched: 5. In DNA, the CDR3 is TGTGCCAGCAGTGGACCGGGACAGGGGAATTCACCCCTCCACTTT. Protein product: CASSGPGQGNSPLHF.

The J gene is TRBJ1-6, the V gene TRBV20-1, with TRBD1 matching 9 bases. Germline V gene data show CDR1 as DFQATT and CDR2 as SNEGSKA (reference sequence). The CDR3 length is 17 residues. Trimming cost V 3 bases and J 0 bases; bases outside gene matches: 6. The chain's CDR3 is CSASTGTGISYNSPLHF. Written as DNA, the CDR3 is TGCAGTGCTAGTACCGGGACAGGGATCTCCTATAATTCACCCCTCCACTTT.

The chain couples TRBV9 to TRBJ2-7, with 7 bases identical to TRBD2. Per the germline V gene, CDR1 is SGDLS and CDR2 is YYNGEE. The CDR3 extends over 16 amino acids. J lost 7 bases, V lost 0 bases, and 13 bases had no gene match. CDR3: CASSVERVAGAGEQYF. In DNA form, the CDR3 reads TGTGCCAGCAGCGTAGAAAGGGTTGCGGGAGCAGGGGAGCAGTACTTC.

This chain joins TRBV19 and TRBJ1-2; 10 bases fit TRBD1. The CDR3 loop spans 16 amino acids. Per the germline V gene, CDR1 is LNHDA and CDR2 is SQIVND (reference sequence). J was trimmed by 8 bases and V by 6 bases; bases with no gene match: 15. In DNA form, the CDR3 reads TGTGCCAGTAGCCCCCAGTACACGGGACAGGGGAAAGGCTACACCTTC. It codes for CASSPQYTGQGKGYTF.